This T cell receptor beta chain stems from a study of blood T cell repertoires in COVID-19. For the study at large: Sites across the United States, Italy and Spain contributed samples from acute and convalescent COVID-19. The cDNA or gDNA used as material had been derived from T cells, B-cell-depleted T cells, or PBMCs.

How the authors handled the data: Researchers report that nucleated cell counts were estimated from reference gene primer amplification. TCRdb's table, derived via immunoSEQ multiplex PCR, lists solely in-frame clones and lacks some. Clone size and V and J calls were adopted from that table, with D and trimming inferred from the DNA. The sample shows roughly 100,000 clones, 70% to 90% of them seen only once. V lost 10 bases and J 6 bases, leaving 18 bases between the germline ends. The CDR3 covers 13 residues. The germline CDR1 and CDR2 sequences are SEHNR and FQNEAQ (reference sequence). The TCR originated in a woman of 80 years or more with acute or convalescent COVID-19. This chain links TRBV7-9 with TRBJ1-2; D not certain. Input material: peripheral blood. The CDR3 DNA is TGTGCCACCCCCGACGGGGAATGGGATGGCTACACCTTC. It is translated as CATPDGEWDGYTF.